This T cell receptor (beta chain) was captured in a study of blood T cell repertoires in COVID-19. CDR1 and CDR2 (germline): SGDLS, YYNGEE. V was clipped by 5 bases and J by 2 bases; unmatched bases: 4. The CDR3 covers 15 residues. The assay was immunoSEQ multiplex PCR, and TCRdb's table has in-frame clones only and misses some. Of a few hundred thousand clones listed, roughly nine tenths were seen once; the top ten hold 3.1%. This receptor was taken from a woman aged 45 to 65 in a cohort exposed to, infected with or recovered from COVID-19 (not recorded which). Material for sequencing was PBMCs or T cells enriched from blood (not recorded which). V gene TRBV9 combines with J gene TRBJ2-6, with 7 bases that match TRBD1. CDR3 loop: CASRSTGTGANVLTF. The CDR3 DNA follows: TGTGCCAGCAGGTCGACAGGGACTGGGGCCAACGTCCTGACTTTC.